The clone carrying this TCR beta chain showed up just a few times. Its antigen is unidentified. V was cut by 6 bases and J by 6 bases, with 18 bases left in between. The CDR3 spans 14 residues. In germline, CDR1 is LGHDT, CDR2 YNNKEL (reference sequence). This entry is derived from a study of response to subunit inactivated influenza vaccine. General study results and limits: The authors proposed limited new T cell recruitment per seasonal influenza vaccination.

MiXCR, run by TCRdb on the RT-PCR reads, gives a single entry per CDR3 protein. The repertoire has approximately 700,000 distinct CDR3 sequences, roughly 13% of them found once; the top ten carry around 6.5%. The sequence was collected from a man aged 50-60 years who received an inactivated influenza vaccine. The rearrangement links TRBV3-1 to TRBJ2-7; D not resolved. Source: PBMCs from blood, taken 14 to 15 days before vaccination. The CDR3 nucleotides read TGTGCCAGCAGTTTGGACGCCTCACGGCGCGAGCAGTACTTC. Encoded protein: CASSLDASRREQYF.